A selection of T cell receptor beta chains follows, all from one sample in a study of blood T cell repertoires in COVID-19. Sequenced by immunoSEQ multiplex PCR; TCRdb stores in-frame clones only, minus some. Here the sample spans some 150,000 clones, around 84% being singletons. The source material was peripheral blood. The receptor source for this set is a woman aged 60-70 years with acute or convalescent COVID-19. The CDR3 runs from the conserved cysteine through the conserved F or W. The D gene is left open where the match is weak.

j_call v_call cdr3_length d_call cdr3_aa
TRBJ2-7 TRBV2 12 - CASRDYTYEQYF
TRBJ2-2 TRBV10-3 17 TRBD1 CAISDSRDRVNTGELFF
TRBJ2-1 TRBV27 13 - CASSLGRGIEQFF
TRBJ2-7 TRBV9 18 TRBD2 CASSSPMGVSGGFDEQYF
TRBJ2-5 TRBV5-1 16 - CASSLFLMGGQETQYF
TRBJ2-7 TRBV18 16 TRBD2 CASSRTSGGAGYEQYF
TRBJ2-6 TRBV11-2 18 - CASSLGPRISPGANVLTF
TRBJ1-4 TRBV19 15 TRBD1 CASSKGGSANEKLFF
TRBJ2-3 TRBV9 13 - CASSLGGTDTQYF
TRBJ1-4 TRBV28 14 - CASSLRGGGEKLFF
TRBJ2-5 TRBV5-1 13 TRBD2 CASSPTSVETQYF
TRBJ1-1 TRBV30 14 TRBD1 CAWDSGTGSTEAFF
TRBJ1-2 TRBV24-1 13 TRBD1 CATSDHVRGDVTF
TRBJ2-1 TRBV6-5 14 - CASIEGPGGSEQFF
TRBJ2-1 TRBV10-3 16 TRBD2 CAIRNGLDGSYNEQFF
TRBJ1-5 TRBV2 16 TRBD1 CASSEAGQGWNQPQHF
TRBJ2-7 TRBV30 13 TRBD1 CAGTGPSSYEQYF
TRBJ1-1 TRBV27 15 - CASRRAGDMNTEAFF
TRBJ2-7 TRBV27 12 - CASSSSSYEQYF
TRBJ1-1 TRBV10-3 15 - CAISEEGKTGTEAFF
TRBJ2-1 TRBV7-6 16 TRBD2 CASSLGAGGALNEQFF
TRBJ2-2 TRBV18 16 - CASYPRPGQNTGELFF
TRBJ2-3 TRBV5-8 14 - CARWDRLKGGTQYF
TRBJ2-6 TRBV6-5 15 - CASRGGGGGANVLTF
TRBJ1-1 TRBV7-8 14 TRBD1 CASSLKDRRNEAFF
TRBJ2-3 TRBV29-1 15 - CSVEETSSSPDTQYF
TRBJ1-1 TRBV21-1 14 - CASSDRGRDTEAFF
TRBJ2-2 TRBV3-1/TRBV3-2 15 - CASSQARTNTGELFF
TRBJ2-5 TRBV28 12 - CASSLRKETQYF
TRBJ2-7 TRBV10-3 13 - CAIKPGHDDEQYF
TRBJ2-5 TRBV6-1 15 - CASSEAGSVRGTQYF
TRBJ2-7 TRBV9 13 TRBD1 CASSAGTAYEQYF
TRBJ1-5 TRBV6-6 15 - CASSYSGQFSQPQHF
TRBJ1-5 TRBV6-1 13 - CASSESGNQPQHF
TRBJ1-3 TRBV28 15 - CASSFGGLAGNTIYF
TRBJ2-2 TRBV9 16 TRBD1 CASSVDQTGYTGELFF
TRBJ2-1 TRBV5-1 16 - CASLPLGTGGGDEQFF
TRBJ2-4 TRBV6-6 17 - CASSPPRTVLAKNIQYF
TRBJ1-6 TRBV28 13 TRBD1 CASQGQGVSPLHF
TRBJ2-4 TRBV6-2/TRBV6-3 13 - CASSYGGGNIQYF
TRBJ2-1 TRBV10-1 15 - CATSPGLPPYNEQFF
TRBJ1-4 TRBV14 15 - CASSQGTTGNEKLFF
TRBJ2-7 TRBV7-9 16 TRBD2 CASSSYGGTTIYEQYF
TRBJ1-3 TRBV28 13 - CASSLLSGNTIYF
TRBJ2-7 TRBV7-9 14 TRBD1 CASSPRQGSYEQYF
TRBJ2-6 TRBV19 14 TRBD1 CASRDRAGANVLTF
TRBJ1-2 TRBV6-5 15 - CASSYSGGAPYGYTF
TRBJ2-1 TRBV13 15 TRBD1 CATHYRDRVYNEQFF
TRBJ2-1 TRBV5-1 15 TRBD2 CASRRSSGLGNEQFF
TRBJ1-4 TRBV19 14 TRBD1 CASSMRGQGEKLFF
TRBJ1-1 TRBV30 13 TRBD1 CAWSGDRGTEAFF
TRBJ2-7 TRBV11-3 15 TRBD1 CASSLRTGDSYEQYF
TRBJ2-7 TRBV29-1 12 - CSVEDQGYEQYF